Given below is one T cell receptor beta chain in context. Its target is unknown. This specimen belongs to a study of shared clonotypes between healthy human individuals. Study results and caveats: Non-shared clonotypes were found to have lower generation probabilities than the clonotypes that were shared by all four of the sorted-subset donors. Researchers sampled only blood; tissue repertoires likely differ. Memory subsets generally showed smaller estimated richness than naive subsets did.

Investigators spread the genomic DNA of each subset evenly over several immunoSEQ plates. Method: immunoSEQ multiplex PCR; TCRdb's copy keeps in-frame clones and lacks some. Seen here are around 510,000 clones, about 96% observed once, and the top ten hold 0.05% to 0.08%. This CDR3 is built from 14 residues. Per germline, CDR1 SGHRS and CDR2 YFSETQ. V lost 6 bases and J lost 2, with 14 bases in between. This clonotype originated in a woman aged 25 to 39 in good health. The V and J genes are TRBV5-1 and TRBJ1-1, with TRBD1 as a possible D gene (5 bases). The sample was naive CD4+ T cells sorted from blood. The subset: CD45RA+ positively selected. CDR3 nucleotides: TGCGCCAGCAAAACTCAGGGTAGAAACACTGAAGCTTTCTTT. Protein product: CASKTQGRNTEAFF.